The source of this T cell receptor beta chain is a study of shared clonotypes between healthy human individuals. General study findings and limits: Generally, naive subsets (rather than memory subsets) showed larger estimated richness.

Those who donated were healthy HIV-negative adults, with no recent acute infections or vaccinations reported. The J segment lost 6 bases and the V segment lost 5 bases, leaving 3 bases of the junction unmatched. The length of the CDR3 is 14 residues. Germline loops: CDR1 MNHNS, CDR2 SASEGT. For each subset, genomic DNA was distributed in equal portions over several immunoSEQ plates. The protocol was immunoSEQ multiplex PCR, while the TCRdb copy is restricted to in-frame clones and leaves out a portion. This table holds about 960,000 clones, roughly 72% found once. For this clone: Its antigen is not known.

The TCR sequence derives from a man younger than 35 in good health. The chain combines TRBV6-1 with TRBJ1-6; 8 bases match TRBD1. The specimen sequenced was memory CD4+ T cells sorted from blood. Subset in this sample: CD45RA-negative fraction. This CDR3 is CASSRTGTNSPLHF. CDR3 nucleotides: TGTGCCAGCAGTAGGACAGGGACTAATTCACCCCTCCACTTT.